This T cell receptor (beta chain) appears in the sequencing data of a study of blood T cell repertoires in COVID-19. For the study at large: Samples came from the United States, Italy and Spain, spanning acute and convalescent COVID-19. The analysed material was cDNA or gDNA that came from T cells, B-cell-depleted T cells, or PBMCs.

CDR3 length equals 16 residues. CDR1 is KGHSH and CDR2 is LQKENI in the germline V gene. V was cut by 3 bases and J by 2 bases, with 16 bases left in between. Authors' methods: Reference gene primer amplification gave estimated nucleated cell counts. Generated by immunoSEQ multiplex PCR, the TCRdb table keeps only in-frame clones and is missing some. V and J calls and clone size come straight from that table; D and trimming were deduced from the DNA. This table holds 200,000 to 250,000 clones, approximately 86% found once. This TCR came from a woman aged 30 to 39 who had recovered from COVID-19. The chain carries TRBV18 and TRBJ1-1; a weak D match, TRBD1 (6 bases). Sequenced material: peripheral blood. CDR3 in amino acids: CASSPVTPGANTEAFF. The CDR3 coding sequence is TGTGCCAGCTCACCCGTGACCCCAGGGGCCAACACTGAAGCTTTCTTT.